This TCR beta chain was obtained from a study of cytomegalovirus exposure and HLA in healthy donors. General observations from the study: Later analysis associated a missense DCLRE1C variant with TCR beta V- and J-gene trimming.

To note about this clone: Its cognate antigen is unknown.

Looked up from germline, CDR1 is SGHRS and CDR2 is YFSETQ. V was cut by 2 bases and J by 3 bases, with 8 bases left in between. The CDR3 is 14 residues long. The primer mix had 60 Vbeta and 13 Jbeta primers. Here immunoSEQ multiplex PCR was the method, and the copy in TCRdb shows in-frame clones only, minus some. The sample lists 100,000 or so clones, around 75% occurring once. This TCR was recovered from a man between 35 and 55 years old in good health and CMV-seronegative. The sequenced sample consisted of PBMCs. The gene calls are TRBV5-1 and TRBJ2-2; tentatively, D is TRBD1 (6 bases). The CDR3: CASSFQGYTGELFF. CDR3 coding DNA: TGCGCCAGCAGCTTTCAGGGGTACACCGGGGAGCTGTTTTTT.